The present T cell receptor (beta chain) was sequenced within a study of T cell repertoires in cytomegalovirus infection. This clonotype was seen more than once but under ten times. Its target is unknown. Via MiXCR, TCRdb re-called the reads, giving one row per CDR3 protein. The sample has 450,000 to 650,000 distinct CDR3 sequences, roughly 42% seen once. J was trimmed by 12 bases and V by 5 bases; bases with no gene match: 15. This CDR3 comprises 17 residues. This sequence joins TRBV12-3 or TRBV12-4 and TRBJ2-1, with 14 positions matching TRBD2. The sequencing used cultured PBMCs, collected from culture after CMV antigen stimulation. The origin of this receptor is a human donor in good health (CMV status not recorded). Some clones in this sample may be carry-over from other donors' samples. DNA of the CDR3: TGTGCCAGCAGTCCCGGGACTAGCGGGGGCCGCCTTGGTAGGCAGTTCTTC. As protein: CASSPGTSGGRLGRQFF.